Reported below is one T cell receptor beta chain. Its antigen is undetermined. The germline CDR1 and CDR2 sequences are SGHTA and FQGTGA. This CDR3 has 13 amino acids. With 5 bases removed from V and 1 base from J, the gap between germline ends came to 9 bases. The sample is drawn from a study of post-analysis software for immune sequencing data. Study-wide results and caveats: Controls showed lower frequencies than patients for 4 or 5 TRBV segments, and TRBV5-6, TRBV5-1 and TRBV20-1 were among these. F measure showed strong co-clustering of same-batch samples. The normalized Chao1 diversity of multiple sclerosis patients was significantly lower than that of controls.

The TCR beta cDNA libraries carried unique molecular identifiers. TCRdb redid the calling of the PCR reads with MiXCR, one entry per CDR3 protein. The sample holds hundreds of thousands of distinct CDR3 sequences; roughly three fifths are singletons and the top ten take 11%. This sequence joins TRBV7-3 and TRBJ2-7; D is unclear. Sequencing input: blood. This TCR came from a girl aged 2-10 years with multiple sclerosis. CDR3 loop: CASSQTESYEQYF. CDR3 DNA sequence: TGTGCCAGCAGCCAGACGGAATCCTACGAGCAGTACTTC. The complete variable domain, with remaining parts taken from reference TRBV7-3 and TRBJ2-7, reads GAGVSQTPSNKVTEKGKYVELRCDPISGHTALYWYRQSLGQGPEFLIYFQGTGAADDSGLPNDRFFAVRPEGSVSTLKIQRTERGDSAVYLCASSQTESYEQYFGPGTRLTVT.